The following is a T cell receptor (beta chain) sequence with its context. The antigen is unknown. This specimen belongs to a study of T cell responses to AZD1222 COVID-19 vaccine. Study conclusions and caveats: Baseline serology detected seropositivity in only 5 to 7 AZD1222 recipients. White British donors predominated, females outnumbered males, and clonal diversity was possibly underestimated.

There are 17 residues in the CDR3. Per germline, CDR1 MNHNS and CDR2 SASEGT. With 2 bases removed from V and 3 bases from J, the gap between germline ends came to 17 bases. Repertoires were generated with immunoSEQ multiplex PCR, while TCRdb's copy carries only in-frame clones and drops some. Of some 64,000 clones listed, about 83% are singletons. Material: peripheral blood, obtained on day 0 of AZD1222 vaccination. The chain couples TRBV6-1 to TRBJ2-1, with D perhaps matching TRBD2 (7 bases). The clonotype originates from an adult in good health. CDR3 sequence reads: CASSEWYAGAIYNEQFF. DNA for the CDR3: TGTGCCAGCAGTGAATGGTATGCGGGGGCTATCTACAATGAGCAGTTCTTC.